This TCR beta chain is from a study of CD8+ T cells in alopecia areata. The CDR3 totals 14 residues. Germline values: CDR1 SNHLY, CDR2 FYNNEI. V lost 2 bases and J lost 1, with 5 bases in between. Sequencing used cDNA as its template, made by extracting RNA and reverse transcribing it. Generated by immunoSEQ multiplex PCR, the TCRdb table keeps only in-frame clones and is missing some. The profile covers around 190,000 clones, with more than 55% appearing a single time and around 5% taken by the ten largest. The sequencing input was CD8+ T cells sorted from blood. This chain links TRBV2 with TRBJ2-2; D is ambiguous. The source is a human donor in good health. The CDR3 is CASSEPVNTGELFF. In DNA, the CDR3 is TGTGCCAGCAGTGAACCGGTGAACACCGGGGAGCTGTTTTTT.